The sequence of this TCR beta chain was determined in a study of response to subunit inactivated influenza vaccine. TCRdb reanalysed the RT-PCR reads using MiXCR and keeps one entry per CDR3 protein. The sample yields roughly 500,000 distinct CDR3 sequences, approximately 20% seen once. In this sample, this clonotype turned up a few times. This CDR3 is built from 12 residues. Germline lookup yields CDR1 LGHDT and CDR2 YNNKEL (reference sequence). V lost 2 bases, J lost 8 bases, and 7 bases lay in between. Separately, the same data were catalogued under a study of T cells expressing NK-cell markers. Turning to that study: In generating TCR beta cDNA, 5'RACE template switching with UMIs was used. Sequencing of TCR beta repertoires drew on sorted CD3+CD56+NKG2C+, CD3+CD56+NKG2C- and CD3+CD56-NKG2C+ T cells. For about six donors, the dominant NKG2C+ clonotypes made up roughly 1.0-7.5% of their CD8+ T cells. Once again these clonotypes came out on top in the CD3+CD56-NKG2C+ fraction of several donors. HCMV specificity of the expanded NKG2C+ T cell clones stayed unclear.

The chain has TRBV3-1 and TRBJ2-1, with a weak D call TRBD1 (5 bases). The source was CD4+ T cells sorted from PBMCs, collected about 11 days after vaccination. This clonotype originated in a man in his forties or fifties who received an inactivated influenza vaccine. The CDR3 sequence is CASSQQGYEQFF. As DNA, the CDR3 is TGTGCCAGCAGCCAACAGGGTTATGAGCAGTTCTTC.